The rows below give T cell receptor beta chains drawn from one sample of a study of cytomegalovirus exposure and HLA in healthy donors. Here immunoSEQ multiplex PCR was the method, and the copy in TCRdb shows in-frame clones only, minus some. Of around 200,000 clones listed, about 80% are singletons. The sequencing input was PBMCs. All receptors derive from a woman aged 45-60 years in good health and CMV-seronegative. The CDR3 runs from the conserved cysteine through the conserved F or W. D genes are given only for firm matches. Size is stated for part of the rows, as once, few or many counts, or as a class when the clone is expanded.

>TRBV19|.|.|TRBJ1-2
TGTGCCAGTAGTCCCTATCCAGGAACTAACTATGGCTACACCTTC
CASSPYPGTNYGYTF
>TRBV30|.|.|TRBJ1-2
TGTGCCTGGAGGCGGGTCTATGGCTACACCTTC
CAWRRVYGYTF
>TRBV28|.|.|TRBJ2-7
TGTGCCAGCAGTTTATCAGGGACATCCTACGAGCAGTACTTC
CASSLSGTSYEQYF
>TRBV5-6|.|few|TRBJ2-2
TGTGCCAGCAGCTTGGTTCGGGGTCTCCTGTTTTTT
CASSLVRGLLFF
>TRBV28|.|.|TRBJ2-2
TGTGCCAGCAGTTTGGGGAGACTGATCAGGAACACCGGGGAGCTGTTTTTT
CASSLGRLIRNTGELFF
>TRBV15|.|.|TRBJ2-3
TGTGCCACCAGCAGGCGCGTCCAATCCGGTACGCAGTATTTT
CATSRRVQSGTQYF
>TRBV5-5|.|once|TRBJ2-7
TGTGCCAGCAGCGCGGGGACCTCCTACGAGCAGTACTTC
CASSAGTSYEQYF
>TRBV28|TRBD1|once|TRBJ2-7
TGTGCCAGCAGTCCCGTGACAGGGGGTTTCTACGAGCAGTACTTC
CASSPVTGGFYEQYF
>TRBV11-2|.|few|TRBJ2-1
TGTGCCAGCAGCCGAGTTTACAATGAGCAGTTCTTC
CASSRVYNEQFF
>TRBV6-6|.|once|TRBJ2-1
TGTGCCAGCAGGTCACCCGGGGGTTCCTACAATGAGCAGTTCTTC
CASRSPGGSYNEQFF
>TRBV28|TRBD1|.|TRBJ2-1
TGTGCCAGCAGTTCCACGACAGGGGAGGTTTACAATGAGCAGTTCTTC
CASSSTTGEVYNEQFF
>TRBV29-1|TRBD1|.|TRBJ1-2
TGCAGCGTTGAAGATCTTCGACAGGGGGGTGGCTACACCTTC
CSVEDLRQGGGYTF
>TRBV11-1|TRBD2|.|TRBJ2-7
TGTGCCAGCAGCCTAACTAGCGGCTCCTACGAGCAGTACTTC
CASSLTSGSYEQYF
>TRBV11-2|.|.|TRBJ2-7
TGTGCCAGCAGCTTAGATAGGGTGTCGGGGAGCGAGCAGTACTTC
CASSLDRVSGSEQYF
>TRBV19|.|.|TRBJ2-4
TGTGCCAGTAGCCGACAGGACCTAAAAAACATTCAGTACTTC
CASSRQDLKNIQYF
>TRBV6-1|.|once|TRBJ1-5
TGTGCCAGCAGTGATCGGCAGGGTGGCAATCAGCCCCAGCATTTT
CASSDRQGGNQPQHF
>TRBV5-4|.|few|TRBJ1-4
TGTGCCAGCAGCGCCAGTAACAGCGTGCGGGATGAAAAACTGTTTTTT
CASSASNSVRDEKLFF
>TRBV7-9|TRBD1|.|TRBJ1-3
TGTTCCAGCAGCTTAGCTCCGGGACAGGCTGGAAACACCATATATTTT
CSSSLAPGQAGNTIYF
>TRBV29-1|.|.|TRBJ2-2
TGCAGCGTTGAGTCTGGAACTAGCCCCCCCGGGGAGCTGTTTTTT
CSVESGTSPPGELFF
>TRBV11-2|.|.|TRBJ2-2
TGTGCCAGCAGCTCACTCCGGGACTTCGGGGAGCTGTTTTTT
CASSSLRDFGELFF
>TRBV9|TRBD1|.|TRBJ1-4
TGTGCCAGCAGCCCTACAGGGGGCGACCGGGAAAAACTGTTTTTT
CASSPTGGDREKLFF
>TRBV10-2|TRBD1|.|TRBJ2-1
TGCGCCAGCGGAGGACAGGGAAACTACAATGAGCAGTTCTTC
CASGGQGNYNEQFF
>TRBV6-6|.|few|TRBJ1-1
TGTGCCAGCACTCCGAGGTTGATCAGCGCTGAAGCTTTCTTT
CASTPRLISAEAFF
>TRBV19|TRBD2|.|TRBJ2-7
TGTGCCAGTAGTATAGGTTGGCCTAGCGGGAACTACGAGCAGTACTTC
CASSIGWPSGNYEQYF
>TRBV28|.|few|TRBJ2-4
TGTGCCAGCAGTTATGGCAGGGGAAACATTCAGTACTTC
CASSYGRGNIQYF
>TRBV2|TRBD1|.|TRBJ1-1
TGTGCCAGCAGTGCACAGGGGTCGGGCACTGAAGCTTTTTTT
CASSAQGSGTEAFF
>TRBV7-2|TRBD1|once|TRBJ2-7
TGTGCCAGCAGCCCAAAGTTGGGACAGGGAATCTACGAGCAGTACTTC
CASSPKLGQGIYEQYF
>TRBV7-9|.|.|TRBJ1-1
TGTTCCAGCAGCTTTCAGGGGTTGAACACTGAAGCTTTCTTT
CSSSFQGLNTEAFF
>TRBV13|.|.|TRBJ1-1
TGTGCCAGCAGCTTAGGCTGGGGGCCGGGCACTGAAGCTTTCTTT
CASSLGWGPGTEAFF
>TRBV19|.|.|TRBJ2-1
TGTGCCAGTCGTACAGGTCGCAATGAGCAGTTCTTC
CASRTGRNEQFF
>TRBV19|TRBD1|.|TRBJ1-1
TGTGCCAGTAGTATAATCCCCCGGACAGGGCTGCGGAGGACTGAAGCTTTCTTT
CASSIIPRTGLRRTEAFF
>TRBV27|.|.|TRBJ2-1
TGTGCCAGCAGCAGGCCCTACAATGAGCAGTTCTTC
CASSRPYNEQFF
>TRBV7-9|.|.|TRBJ2-3
TGTGCCAGCAGCTTAGGACCCGGACTGTACCTTAGCACAGATACGCAGTATTTT
CASSLGPGLYLSTDTQYF
>TRBV2|TRBD2|few|TRBJ2-1
TGTGCCAGCAGTGAGACTAGCGGAGGGAATGAGCAGTTCTTC
CASSETSGGNEQFF
>TRBV5-1|TRBD2|.|TRBJ2-2
TGCGCCAGCAGCTCCGAGACTAGCGCCACACGGGAGCTGTTTTTT
CASSSETSATRELFF
>TRBV27|.|.|TRBJ1-5
TGTGCCAGCAGTTTCTCACACGGGCAGCCCCAGCATTTT
CASSFSHGQPQHF
>TRBV15|.|.|TRBJ1-1
TGTGCCACCAGCAGAGATGGGGGGGCCCAAGCTTTCTTT
CATSRDGGAQAFF
>TRBV11-2|.|.|TRBJ1-2
TGTGCCAGCAGCCAATCGTTAGCTAACTATGGCTACACCTTC
CASSQSLANYGYTF
>TRBV5-5|TRBD1|.|TRBJ1-2
TGTGCCAGCAGCCCCCCAGGGGGGTACTATGGCTACACCTTC
CASSPPGGYYGYTF
>TRBV27|TRBD2|.|TRBJ2-1
TGTGCCAGCAGTCCCCTAGCGGGAGGGTACAATGAGCAGTTCTTC
CASSPLAGGYNEQFF
>TRBV7-2|TRBD2|.|TRBJ2-5
TGTGCCAGCAGCCCCCGATCATCCCGGACTAGCGGGGCCCATACCCAGTACTTC
CASSPRSSRTSGAHTQYF
>TRBV5-6|.|.|TRBJ1-3
TGTGCCAGCAGCTTGGACGCGGGAAACTCTGGAAACACCATATATTTT
CASSLDAGNSGNTIYF
>TRBV5-1|.|once|TRBJ1-1
TGCGCCAGCAGCTTGGTGGGGGAGGGAAGGAAAAACACTGAAGCCTTCTTT
CASSLVGEGRKNTEAFF
>TRBV11-1|TRBD1|.|TRBJ2-6
TGTGCCAGCAGCTTGGACAGGGCCCCCTCTGGGGCCAACGTCCTGACTTTC
CASSLDRAPSGANVLTF
>TRBV4-3|.|once|TRBJ1-6
TGCGCCAGCAGCCAAGAAAAGCAGGGGAATAATTCACCCCTCCACTTT
CASSQEKQGNNSPLHF
>TRBV5-1|.|.|TRBJ2-2
TGCGCCAGCAGCTTGGGGACAGCCTCGGAGCTGTTTTTT
CASSLGTASELFF
>TRBV4-3|TRBD2|.|TRBJ2-2
TGCGCCAGCAGCCACCCAACCCGGACTAGCTCACCCGGGGAGCTGTTTTTT
CASSHPTRTSSPGELFF
>TRBV28|.|.|TRBJ2-7
TGTGCCAGCACCTCCGTGTTTAGGAGCTCCAGCGAGCAGTACTTC
CASTSVFRSSSEQYF
>TRBV5-1|TRBD2|.|TRBJ2-5
TGCGCCAGCAGCTTGACGCCGGGGACTAGCCAAGAGACCCAGTACTTC
CASSLTPGTSQETQYF
>TRBV6-6|.|.|TRBJ1-1
TGTGCCAGCAGTGAGACCAGCGGGGCTGAAGCTTTCTTT
CASSETSGAEAFF
>TRBV7-9|.|.|TRBJ1-4
TGTTCCAGCAGCCCTCGCTCAGGGTTAATTAATGAAAAACTGTTTTTT
CSSSPRSGLINEKLFF
>TRBV28|TRBD1|.|TRBJ1-5
TGTGCCAGCATCTTACAGGGGGCCCAGCCCCAGCATTTT
CASILQGAQPQHF
>TRBV6-1|.|.|TRBJ1-2
TGTGCCAGCAAGGGGGTAAATGGCTATGGCTACACCTTC
CASKGVNGYGYTF
>TRBV5-5|.|few|TRBJ1-1
TGTGCCAGCAGCTTGGCCCTCTGGGGCGCGGACACTGAAGCTTTCTTT
CASSLALWGADTEAFF
>TRBV27|TRBD2|.|TRBJ2-7
TGTGCCAGCAGTAGGATGGGACTAGCGGACTCCTACGAGCAGTACTTC
CASSRMGLADSYEQYF
>TRBV4-3|TRBD1|few|TRBJ1-2
TGCGCCAGCAGCCAACAACGGCAGGGGGGCGTTGGCTACACCTTC
CASSQQRQGGVGYTF